The 25 T cell receptor beta chains below all came from one sample that was sequenced in a study of T cells in Graves' hyperthyroidism and ophthalmopathy. The TCR beta CDR3 regions underwent amplification using RNA transcripts as the source. RT-PCR in the first round (using the HTBI primer set) targeted the TCR CDR3. TCRdb analysed the multiplex PCR reads with MiXCR anew, one entry per CDR3 protein. The top ten hold around a third of the sample, which has about 760,000 distinct CDR3 sequences, 35% seen once. Sequencing was performed on blood. The receptors come from a woman aged 40 to 50 with Graves' hyperthyroidism.

This clonotype has a count of ten or more. The CDR3 loop is CASSEGGNTIYF. As DNA, the CDR3 is TGTGCCAGCAGTGAAGGGGGAAACACCATATATTTT. The rearrangement uses TRBV2 and TRBJ1-3; D is ambiguous. Germline values: CDR1 SNHLY, CDR2 FYNNEI. Trimming cost V 1 base and J 4 bases, with 2 bases left between them. This CDR3 is 12 amino acids long.

The V and J genes are TRBV12-3 or TRBV12-4 and TRBJ2-7; maybe TRBD2 (5 bases). Deletions cut 8 bases from V and 5 bases from J, with 16 bases between. This CDR3 has 13 amino acids. CDR3 residues: CASAASLSHEQYF. CDR3 DNA sequence: TGTGCCAGCGCGGCTAGCTTGTCTCACGAGCAGTACTTC.

There are many counts of this clonotype. This chain links TRBV7-9 with TRBJ2-7; the D is unclear. This CDR3 region has 12 residues. Trimming removed 9 bases from V and 1 base from J, with 10 bases in between. Germline loops: CDR1 SEHNR, CDR2 FQNEAQ (reference sequence). The CDR3 is CASSTASYEQYF. The CDR3 DNA is TGTGCCAGTAGTACGGCGTCCTACGAGCAGTACTTC.

This clonotype was seen once. The V gene is TRBV6-5, the J gene TRBJ2-2; possible D gene TRBD1, 5 bases. This CDR3 region has 13 residues. Germline V CDR1 and CDR2: MNHEY, SVGAGI. Between the trimmed V and J ends, which lost 4 bases and 7 bases, there was a span of 10 bases. The CDR3 protein is CASSSRQFGELFF. CDR3 nucleotide sequence: TGTGCCAGCAGTTCACGACAGTTCGGGGAGCTGTTTTTT.

This clonotype was observed many times. The rearrangement links TRBV7-9 to TRBJ2-5; D is undetermined. The germline V gene encodes CDR1 SEHNR and CDR2 FQNEAQ (reference sequence). The CDR3 has 14 residues. V lost 2 bases and J 7 bases, leaving 14 bases between the germline ends. CDR3 loop: CASSLRLGIGTQYF. CDR3 sequence (DNA): TGTGCCAGCAGCTTACGACTGGGAATTGGGACCCAGTACTTC.

In its sample, this clonotype was seen many times. This sequence joins TRBV6-5 and TRBJ1-5; TRBD1 aligns across 8 bases. CDR1 and CDR2 (germline): MNHEY, SVGAGI. V dropped 8 bases and J dropped 7; count of bases not matched to a gene: 4. The CDR3 contains 12 residues. The chain's CDR3 is CASWDRIQPQHF. The CDR3 DNA follows: TGTGCCAGCTGGGACAGGATACAGCCCCAGCATTTT.

This clonotype was observed at least ten times. The genes are TRBV24-1 and TRBJ2-2; TRBD1 might be the D (5 bases). Looked up from germline, CDR1 is KGHDR and CDR2 is SFDVKD. This CDR3 spans 15 amino acids. Trimming took 2 bases from V and 3 from J, leaving 9 bases between them. CDR3 protein: CATSDSGLDTGELFF. The CDR3, as DNA: TGTGCCACCAGTGATTCAGGGTTGGACACCGGGGAGCTGTTTTTT.

This clonotype was counted a few times. V and J are TRBV6-5 and TRBJ2-7; D not resolved. The CDR3 totals 16 residues. With 4 bases removed from V and 0 bases from J, the gap between germline ends came to 16 bases. CDR1 MNHEY and CDR2 SVGAGI come from the germline V gene. The CDR3 protein is CASSSMSLGNSYEQYF. In DNA, the CDR3 is TGTGCCAGCAGTTCGATGTCATTGGGGAACTCCTACGAGCAGTACTTC.

This clonotype was recorded at least ten times. This chain links TRBV6-1 with TRBJ1-5; TRBD1 might be the D (6 bases). V lost 2 bases and J lost 5, with 10 bases in between. Looked up from germline, CDR1 is MNHNS and CDR2 is SASEGT. The CDR3 spans 14 residues. The CDR3 DNA sequence: TGTGCCAGCAGTGAACGGGGGCTAGATCAGCCCCAGCATTTT. Protein: CASSERGLDQPQHF.

This clonotype was counted ten times or more. The chain recombines TRBV7-9 with TRBJ1-6, with D possibly matching TRBD1 (5 bases). Germline values: CDR1 SEHNR, CDR2 FQNEAQ (reference sequence). CDR3 length equals 16 residues. V was pared by 4 bases and J by 9 bases, with 19 bases between. The CDR3 nucleotides are TGTGCCAGCAGCTCGATTAGGGACGGAGTCTTTTCACCCCTCCACTTT. It specifies CASSSIRDGVFSPLHF.

In its sample, this clonotype was seen a few times. V usage is TRBV20-1 and J usage is TRBJ2-2, with TRBD1 as a possible D gene (5 bases). The CDR3 sequence is 14 residues long. Germline V lookup: CDR1 DFQATT, CDR2 SNEGSKA (reference sequence). Trimming stripped 5 bases from V and 3 bases from J, with 13 bases between. The CDR3 is CSAGQRGHTGELFF. The CDR3 DNA follows: TGCAGTGCTGGCCAAAGGGGCCACACCGGGGAGCTGTTTTTT.

The V call is TRBV20-1, the J call TRBJ2-3; a possible D gene is TRBD2 (7 bases). Germline assignment: CDR1 DFQATT and CDR2 SNEGSKA (reference sequence). Trimming pared 6 bases from V and 4 bases from J, leaving 20 bases between. This CDR3 is 15 amino acids long. The CDR3 DNA follows: TGCAGTGCCGACGCGGGGGCAGGGAGACCAGATACGCAGTATTTT. It specifies CSADAGAGRPDTQYF.

V is TRBV9 and J is TRBJ2-7; 10 positions agree with TRBD2. The CDR3 contains 16 residues. In germline, CDR1 is SGDLS, CDR2 YYNGEE. V was clipped by 7 bases and J by 4 bases; unmatched bases: 14. The CDR3 DNA reads TGTGCCAGCCGCCCCCACGCAGCGGGAGGGCCGTACGAGCAGTACTTC. This sequence encodes CASRPHAAGGPYEQYF.

The V and J genes are TRBV7-2 and TRBJ2-5; tentatively, D is TRBD1 or TRBD2 (5 bases each). Germline-derived CDR1 and CDR2 are SGHTA and FQGNSA. Deletions cut 6 bases from V and 4 bases from J, with 18 bases between. The CDR3 totals 15 residues. The CDR3 spells CASRDRRGGRETQYF. CDR3 sequence (DNA): TGTGCCAGCAGGGACCGCCGTGGGGGAAGAGAGACCCAGTACTTC.

This clonotype was observed many times. The chain couples TRBV19 to TRBJ1-3; D is uncertain. Between the trimmed V and J ends, which lost 4 bases and 8 bases, there was a span of 9 bases. CDR3 size: 12 residues. Germline CDR1 reads LNHDA; CDR2 reads SQIVND (reference sequence). CDR3 DNA sequence: TGTGCCAGTAGTAGCGGAAGGTACACCATATATTTT. Translated: CASSSGRYTIYF.

This clonotype came up many times. The J gene is TRBJ1-2, the V gene TRBV7-2; TRBD1 agrees at 7 bases. The V and J ends lost 0 bases and 5 bases, in that order; junction bases with no gene match: 3. Per germline, CDR1 SGHTA and CDR2 FQGNSA. The CDR3 covers 14 residues. CDR3 in DNA: TGTGCCAGCAGCTTAGCAGGGGGCGCTTATGGCTACACCTTC. It specifies CASSLAGGAYGYTF.

This clonotype was picked up many times. The genes are TRBV7-9 and TRBJ1-4; maybe TRBD1 (5 bases). The CDR3 spans 14 residues. Germline CDR1 is SEHNR and CDR2 is FQNEAQ (reference sequence). Trimming pared 5 bases from V and 8 bases from J, leaving 15 bases between. CDR3 nucleotides: TGTGCCAGCAGCCCGACAGCGGCGCGAGAAAAACTGTTTTTT. Translating it yields CASSPTAAREKLFF.

This chain uses TRBV7-9 with TRBJ2-7; D might be TRBD1 (5 bases). CDR1 SEHNR and CDR2 FQNEAQ come from the germline V gene (reference sequence). CDR3 length: 13 residues. V dropped 1 base and J dropped 5 bases, with 9 bases sitting between them. CDR3 bases: TGTGCCAGCAGCTTAGACAGGTACAACGAGCAGTACTTC. It encodes CASSLDRYNEQYF.

This clonotype was picked up a small number of times. The gene calls are TRBV20-1 and TRBJ1-5; 7 bases match TRBD1. This CDR3 is built from 15 residues. The V and J ends lost 5 bases and 5 bases, in that order; junction bases with no gene match: 12. Germline lookup yields CDR1 DFQATT and CDR2 SNEGSKA (reference sequence). This CDR3 is CSAPPRGTGDQPQHF. The CDR3 DNA follows: TGCAGTGCTCCCCCGCGGGGAACAGGGGATCAGCCCCAGCATTTT.

As concerns this clonotype: A much larger clonotype is one base distant, so this may be a read error. This rearrangement joins TRBV5-6 to TRBJ1-5, with D possibly being TRBD1 (5 bases). Trimming shortened V by 4 bases and J by 5 bases, and 13 bases separated the two germline ends. The CDR3 has 14 residues. Germline CDR1 reads SGHDT; CDR2 reads YYEEEE. The chain's CDR3 is CASSLSEGHQPQHF. CDR3 coding DNA: TGTGCCAGCAGCCTCTCTGAGGGGCATCAGCCCCAGCATTTT.

The chain joins TRBV29-1 to TRBJ2-7; D call uncertain. V lost 4 bases and J 7 bases, leaving 11 bases between the germline ends. Germline CDR1 and CDR2: SQVTM and ANQGSEA. CDR3 length: 11 amino acids. As DNA, the CDR3 is TGCAGCGTTGGTACACCCCAGGAGCAGTACTTC. Its protein product is CSVGTPQEQYF.

In this sample, this clonotype turned up many times. This chain connects TRBV6-5 to TRBJ2-5; unclear D gene. The CDR3 runs 14 residues. Germline CDR1 and CDR2: MNHEY and SVGAGI. Trimming stripped 0 bases from V and 0 bases from J, with 5 bases between. CDR3 nucleotide sequence: TGTGCCAGCAGTTACTCGCCGTACCAAGAGACCCAGTACTTC. Amino acid sequence: CASSYSPYQETQYF.

This clonotype was picked up a small number of times. The CDR3: CASSSGQGSSTGELFF. The DNA of the CDR3 is TGTGCCAGCAGCTCCGGACAGGGTTCCTCCACCGGGGAGCTGTTTTTT. V gene TRBV7-2 combines with J gene TRBJ2-2, with 8 bases lining up with TRBD1. CDR3 length: 16 amino acids. CDR1 is SGHTA and CDR2 is FQGNSA in the germline V gene. Trimming took 4 bases from V and 4 from J; bases not matched to a gene: 8.

This clonotype was seen a few times. The J gene is TRBJ2-7, the V gene TRBV11-2, with TRBD2 matching 8 bases. Germline V lookup: CDR1 SGHAT, CDR2 FQNNGV. Trimming cost V 7 bases and J 6 bases; bases outside gene matches: 8. This CDR3 has 13 residues. For the CDR3, the DNA is TGTGCCAGCACTCCCCCCAGCGGGGGCGAGCAGTACTTC. Amino acids: CASTPPSGGEQYF.

Many counts were recorded for this clonotype. V gene TRBV6-2 or TRBV6-3 combines with J gene TRBJ1-1; D is ambiguous. Looked up from germline, CDR1 is MNHEY and CDR2 is SVGEGT. Trimming cost V 10 bases and J 1 base, with 10 bases left between them. This CDR3 is built from 12 residues. The CDR3 bases are TGTGCCACCCGACGGGGGAACACTGAAGCTTTCTTT. It translates to CATRRGNTEAFF.